The source of this T cell receptor beta chain is a study of shared clonotypes between healthy human individuals. The V gene's germline CDR1 is SGHVS and CDR2 FQNEAQ. The CDR3 covers 16 residues. J lost 6 bases, V lost 1 base, and 9 bases had no gene match. Clones were sequenced by immunoSEQ multiplex PCR, and TCRdb holds only the in-frame ones, with some missing. The sample has roughly 2.6 million clones, around nine tenths seen once. The split of CD4+ cells yielded CD45RA+ naive and CD45RA-negative memory subsets. The chain carries TRBV7-8 and TRBJ2-1; 7 bases fit TRBD2. The clonotype originates from a man aged 18-30 years in good health. What was sequenced was naive CD4+ T cells sorted from blood. Subset defined: CD45RA+ positively selected. The CDR3 DNA sequence: TGTGCCAGCAGCTTAGGCAGTGGGCGGGGGATCAATGAGCAGTTCTTC. Translating gives CASSLGSGRGINEQFF.